This TCR beta chain originates from a study of CD8 T cells in ankylosing spondylitis. The study's findings and limits: Blood of patients with ankylosing spondylitis appeared to be characterized by a TCR beta motif of seven or eight highly homologous variants.

This clonotype was picked up a small number of times. Its antigen is unidentified. TCRdb recomputed calls from the 5' RACE reads with MiXCR, one row per CDR3 protein. This sample carries under 150,000 distinct CDR3 sequences, about 15% of them seen once, and the ten largest clones take 25% to 40%. The CDR3 is made up of 18 amino acids. With V trimmed by 0 bases and J by 6 bases, 14 bases remained unmatched. The germline CDR1 and CDR2 sequences are PRHDT and FYEKMQ (reference sequence). The chain links TRBV13 to TRBJ2-7, with 10 positions matching TRBD1. The clonotype comes from a male donor with ankylosing spondylitis. The source material was blood, either unsorted or a sorted T cell fraction (not recorded which). The CDR3 DNA follows: TGTGCCAGCAGCTTAGGGGCTTCTGGGACAGGGGTCTTCGGCGAGCAGTACTTC. It translates to CASSLGASGTGVFGEQYF.